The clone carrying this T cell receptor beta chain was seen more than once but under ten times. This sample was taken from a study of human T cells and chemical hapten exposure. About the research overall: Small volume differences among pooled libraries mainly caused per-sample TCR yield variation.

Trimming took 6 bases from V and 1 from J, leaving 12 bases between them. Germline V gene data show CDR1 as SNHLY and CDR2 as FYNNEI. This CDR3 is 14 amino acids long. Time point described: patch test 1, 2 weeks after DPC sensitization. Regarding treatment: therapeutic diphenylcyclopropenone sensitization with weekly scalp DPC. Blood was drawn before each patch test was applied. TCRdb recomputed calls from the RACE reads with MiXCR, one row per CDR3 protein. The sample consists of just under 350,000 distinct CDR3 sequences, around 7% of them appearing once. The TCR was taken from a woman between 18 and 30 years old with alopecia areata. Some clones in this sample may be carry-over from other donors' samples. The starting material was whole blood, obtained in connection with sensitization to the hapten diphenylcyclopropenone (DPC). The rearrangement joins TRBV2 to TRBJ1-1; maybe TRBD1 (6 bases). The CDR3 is CASRSSGANTEAFF. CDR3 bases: TGTGCCAGCAGGTCGTCGGGGGCGAACACTGAAGCTTTCTTT.